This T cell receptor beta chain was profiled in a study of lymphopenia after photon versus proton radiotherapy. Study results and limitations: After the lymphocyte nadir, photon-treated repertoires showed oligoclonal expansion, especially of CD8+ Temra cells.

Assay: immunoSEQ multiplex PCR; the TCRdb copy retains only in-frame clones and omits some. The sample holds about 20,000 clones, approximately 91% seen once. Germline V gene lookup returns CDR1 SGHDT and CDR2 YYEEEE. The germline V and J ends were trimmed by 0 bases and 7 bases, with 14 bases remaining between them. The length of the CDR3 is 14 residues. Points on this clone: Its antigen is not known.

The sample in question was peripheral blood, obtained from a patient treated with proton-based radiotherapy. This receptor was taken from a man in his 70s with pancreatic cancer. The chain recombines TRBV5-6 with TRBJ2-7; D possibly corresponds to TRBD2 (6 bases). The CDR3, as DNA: TGTGCCAGCAGCTTGGCCGAAGTGGGGAGGGAGCAGTACTTC. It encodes CASSLAEVGREQYF.